The 13 T cell receptor beta chains below come from one sample, sequenced in a study of regulatory T cells in long-lasting Graves disease. Time point of the sample: newly diagnosed GD, antithyroid drugs for less than 3 months. From PBMCs, RNA was extracted and then used to make the TCR library. Library construction for TCR beta used iRepertoire HTBI primers and Arm-PCR of CDR3 regions. TCRdb fed the multiplex PCR reads into MiXCR, producing one record per CDR3 protein. The table shows roughly 610,000 distinct CDR3 sequences, with approximately 15% occurring only once. The same data also went into a second study, on T cells in Graves' hyperthyroidism and ophthalmopathy.

This material consisted of peripheral blood mononuclear cells (PBMCs), taken at new diagnosis, from a patient treated with antithyroid drugs. These receptors came from a woman between 25 and 40 years old with Graves disease.

At least ten counts were recorded for this clonotype. The V call is TRBV3-1, the J call TRBJ1-2, with D unresolved. Germline V gene data show CDR1 as LGHDT and CDR2 as YNNKEL (reference sequence). The CDR3 spans 14 residues. V gave up 1 base and J gave up 5 bases, with 11 bases separating them. The DNA of the CDR3 is TGTGCCAGCAGCCAAGGGCCGACGCATTATGGCTACACCTTC. Encoded protein: CASSQGPTHYGYTF.

This clonotype appeared a few times. The gene calls are TRBV20-1 and TRBJ1-5, with D maybe TRBD1 (5 bases). Trimming removed 6 bases from V and 0 bases from J, with 21 bases in between. CDR3 length equals 17 residues. CDR1 is DFQATT and CDR2 is SNEGSKA in the germline V gene (reference sequence). The CDR3 region is CSATRRPQGNSNQPQHF. The CDR3 nucleotides are TGCAGTGCCACACGACGCCCCCAGGGAAATAGCAATCAGCCCCAGCATTTT.

This sequence joins TRBV18 and TRBJ2-1; D not certain. V lost 6 bases to trimming and J lost 10 bases, with 13 bases between them. CDR3 size: 12 residues. The germline V gene has CDR1 KGHSH and CDR2 LQKENI. CDR3 bases: TGTGCCAGCTCGCCCGGTCAGGACGAGCAGTTCTTC. It is translated as CASSPGQDEQFF.

This clonotype showed up just a few times. The V and J genes are TRBV19 and TRBJ2-1; 9 bases fit TRBD1. Germline values: CDR1 LNHDA, CDR2 SQIVND (reference sequence). The V gene end was trimmed by 3 bases and the J gene end by 7 bases; junction bases not matched to a gene: 7. This CDR3 is built from 15 residues. The CDR3 DNA sequence: TGTGCCAGTAGTATTAATACAGGGGGCCGGAATGAGCAGTTCTTC. It specifies CASSINTGGRNEQFF.

This clonotype was seen many times. This chain uses TRBV6-2 or TRBV6-3 with TRBJ2-1; 11 bases fit TRBD2. CDR1 MNHEY and CDR2 SVGEGT come from the germline V gene. The CDR3 consists of 15 residues. The V gene end was trimmed by 5 bases and the J gene end by 3 bases; junction bases not matched to a gene: 3. This CDR3 is CASSQTSGIYNEQFF. In DNA, the CDR3 is TGTGCCAGCAGTCAGACTAGCGGGATCTACAATGAGCAGTTCTTC.

This clonotype occurred many times. The chain uses TRBV2 and TRBJ1-2; tentatively, D is TRBD1 (5 bases). The V end lost 10 bases, the J end lost 4 bases, and 19 bases lay between the germline ends. The CDR3 runs to 14 residues. The germline V gene has CDR1 SNHLY and CDR2 FYNNEI. This chain's CDR3 is CATSISDTSYGYTF. The CDR3 DNA follows: TGTGCCACCTCAATTTCGGACACCAGCTATGGCTACACCTTC.

The table lists this clonotype with many counts. The rearrangement joins TRBV12-3 or TRBV12-4 to TRBJ1-1, with 11 bases fitting TRBD1. The CDR3 is 16 residues long. Trimming cost V 6 bases and J 1 base; bases outside gene matches: 7. CDR3 DNA: TGTGCCAGCAGGCCGGGACAGGGGGTCAGGAACACTGAAGCTTTCTTT. Protein: CASRPGQGVRNTEAFF.

This chain connects TRBV10-3 to TRBJ1-5, with D unresolved. Germline V gene sequence: CDR1 ENHRY, CDR2 SYGVKD. The germline V and J ends were trimmed by 2 bases and 6 bases, with 5 bases remaining between them. The CDR3 has 12 residues. In DNA form, the CDR3 reads TGTGCCATCAGTGAGCAGGTTCAGCCCCAGCATTTT. It specifies CAISEQVQPQHF.

In this sample, this clonotype turned up a few times. This chain uses TRBV20-1 with TRBJ2-4, with D possibly matching TRBD1 (5 bases). The CDR3 covers 13 residues. Germline V lookup: CDR1 DFQATT, CDR2 SNEGSKA (reference sequence). V gave up 6 bases and J gave up 9 bases, with 18 bases separating them. The CDR3 sequence: CSALPHRTGIQYF. CDR3 sequence (DNA): TGCAGTGCCCTACCCCACAGGACCGGCATTCAGTACTTC.

The chain links TRBV10-3 to TRBJ2-1; 9 bases line up with TRBD2. Germline lookup yields CDR1 ENHRY and CDR2 SYGVKD. After removal of 8 bases from V and 7 bases from J, the junction contained 30 bases not matched to a gene. CDR3 length: 21 residues. The CDR3, as DNA: TGTGCCATCGAGAAGGGAGCCGGACAGAGCCTTCTAGCGGGGAAAAAGAATGAGCAGTTCTTC. Translating gives CAIEKGAGQSLLAGKKNEQFF.

This clonotype has a handful of counts. V and J are TRBV11-2 and TRBJ2-5, with D perhaps assigned TRBD1 or TRBD2 (6 bases each). V lost 8 bases to trimming and J lost 2 bases, with 18 bases between them. CDR3 length: 15 amino acids. Germline loops: CDR1 SGHAT, CDR2 FQNNGV. The CDR3 here is CASRSRGGPQETQYF. The CDR3 coding sequence is TGTGCCAGCCGCTCCCGAGGGGGGCCTCAAGAGACCCAGTACTTC.

This clonotype was counted only a few times. The J gene is TRBJ2-2, the V gene TRBV7-3; a weak D match, TRBD2 (5 bases). The germline gives CDR1 SGHTA, CDR2 FQGTGA. Trimming removed 4 bases from V and 1 base from J, with 10 bases in between. The CDR3 consists of 15 residues. The CDR3 coding sequence is TGTGCCAGCAGCTCCCTTGGAGGGAACACCGGGGAGCTGTTTTTT. Residues: CASSSLGGNTGELFF.

This chain joins TRBV5-6 and TRBJ2-5; D remains ambiguous. Germline loops: CDR1 SGHDT, CDR2 YYEEEE. The CDR3 is made up of 14 amino acids. V dropped 4 bases and J dropped 9 bases, with 19 bases sitting between them. CDR3 residues: CASSLYTQVVAQYF. The CDR3 bases are TGTGCCAGCAGCCTTTACACCCAAGTAGTGGCCCAGTACTTC.